The T cell receptor (beta chain) described here comes from a study of vaccination and CD4 T cells after COVID-19. Treatment indicated: roughly ten-day PBMC culture with coronavirus spike peptide pools or control peptides (ViraFEST assay). In regard to this clonotype: The target antigen is unknown.

The CDR3 covers 15 residues. CDR1 is SGHNT and CDR2 is YENEEA in the germline V gene. Trimming shortened V by 0 bases and J by 5 bases, and 13 bases separated the two germline ends. Cultured CD4+ T-cell DNA underwent Oncomine TCR Beta short-read sequencing. TCRdb independently ran MiXCR on the PCR reads; one entry per CDR3 protein. The table includes about 4,400 distinct CDR3 sequences, roughly 21% detected once. Source material: CD4+ T cells from blood, cultured in vitro. This TCR derives from a human donor who had recovered from COVID-19. The chain uses TRBV11-3 and TRBJ2-5; D ambiguous. CDR3 in DNA: TGTGCCAGCAGCTTAGATGGGCACGGCGGTGAGACCCAGTACTTC. Protein sequence: CASSLDGHGGETQYF. Based on the CDR3 plus reference TRBV11-3 and TRBJ2-5, the full variable domain is EAGVVQSPRYKIIEKKQPVAFWCNPISGHNTLYWYLQNLGQGPELLIRYENEEAVDDSQLPKDRFSAERLKGVDSTLKIQPAELGDSAVYLCASSLDGHGGETQYFGPGTRLLVL.